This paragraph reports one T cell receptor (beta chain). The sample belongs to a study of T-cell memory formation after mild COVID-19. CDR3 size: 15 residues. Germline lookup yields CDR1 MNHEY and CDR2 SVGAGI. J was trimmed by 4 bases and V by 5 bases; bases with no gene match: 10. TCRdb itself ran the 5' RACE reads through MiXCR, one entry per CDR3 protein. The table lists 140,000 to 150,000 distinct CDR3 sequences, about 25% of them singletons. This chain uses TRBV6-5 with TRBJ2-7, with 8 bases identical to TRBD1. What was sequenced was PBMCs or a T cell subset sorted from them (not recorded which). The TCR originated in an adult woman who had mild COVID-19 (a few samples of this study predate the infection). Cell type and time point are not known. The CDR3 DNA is TGTGCCAGCAGTCCGACCGGGACAGGCTTTTACGAGCAGTACTTC. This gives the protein CASSPTGTGFYEQYF.